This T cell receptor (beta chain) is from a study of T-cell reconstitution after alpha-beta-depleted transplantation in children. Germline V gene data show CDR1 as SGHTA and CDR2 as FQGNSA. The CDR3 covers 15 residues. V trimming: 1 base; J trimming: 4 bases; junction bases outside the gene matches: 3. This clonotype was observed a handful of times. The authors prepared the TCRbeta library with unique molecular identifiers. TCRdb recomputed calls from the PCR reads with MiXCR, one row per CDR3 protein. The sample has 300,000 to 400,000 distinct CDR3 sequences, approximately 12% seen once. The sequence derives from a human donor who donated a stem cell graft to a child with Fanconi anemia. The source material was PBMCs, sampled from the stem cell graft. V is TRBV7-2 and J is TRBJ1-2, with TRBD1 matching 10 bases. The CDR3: CASSLDGTGAYGYTF. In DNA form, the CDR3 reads TGTGCCAGCAGCTTAGATGGGACAGGGGCCTATGGCTACACCTTC.